The 24 T cell receptor beta chains below all came from one sample that was sequenced in a study of human T cells and chemical hapten exposure (TCRdb year 2021). Libraries were made using RACE. Instrument used: NextSeq 500. The public reads were run again by TCRdb, first through fastp at Q25 and then through MiXCR, and only productive beta chains were kept. Identical CDR3 proteins give one entry, which carries the most common genes and DNA. This sample is represented by about 380,000 distinct CDR3 sequences; 4.5% to 6% of them were singletons. Together, the top ten hold roughly 2.6% of the sample. Read against the paper, the sample's time point label means: pre-sensitization, week 0. The treatment or condition label for this specimen denotes: therapeutic diphenylcyclopropenone sensitization with weekly scalp DPC. This specimen consisted of whole blood, obtained in connection with sensitization to the hapten diphenylcyclopropenone (DPC). The receptors derive from a woman in her 50s with alopecia areata. Some clones in this sample may be carry-over from other donors' samples.

This clonotype was observed many times. The chain carries TRBV11-2 and TRBJ2-7; no clear D. The CDR3 extends over 15 amino acids. Germline loops: CDR1 SGHAT, CDR2 FQNNGV. Trimming took off 1 base at V and 4 bases at J, with 14 bases between the two ends. CDR3 DNA: TGTGCCAGCAGCTTAGGACGCCCTAACGGATACGAGCAGTACTTC. Amino acid sequence: CASSLGRPNGYEQYF.

This sequence joins TRBV5-1 and TRBJ2-6, with 9 nucleotides matching TRBD1. From germline, CDR1 is SGHRS and CDR2 YFSETQ. Trimming removed 4 bases from V and 2 bases from J; junction bases left unmatched: 7. This CDR3 comprises 17 residues. CDR3 residues: CASSGGTGIPGANVLTF. The DNA of the CDR3 is TGCGCCAGCAGCGGCGGGACAGGGATCCCTGGGGCCAACGTCCTGACTTTC.

This clonotype has only a few counts. This chain connects TRBV3-1 to TRBJ2-3, with TRBD2 matching 8 bases. V lost 0 bases to trimming and J lost 4 bases; unmatched junction nucleotides: 9. Germline V CDR1 and CDR2: LGHDT, YNNKEL (reference sequence). This CDR3 has 17 amino acids. The CDR3 protein is CASSQDLPGGAADTQYF. Written as DNA, the CDR3 is TGTGCCAGCAGCCAAGATCTTCCGGGGGGGGCCGCAGATACGCAGTATTTT.

In this sample, this clonotype turned up a few times. V is TRBV5-1 and J is TRBJ2-5; TRBD1 aligns across 9 bases. This CDR3 is 16 amino acids long. V dropped 4 bases and J dropped 0; count of bases not matched to a gene: 7. Germline values: CDR1 SGHRS, CDR2 YFSETQ. The CDR3 sequence is CASSLGQGSYQETQYF. The CDR3 DNA reads as TGCGCCAGCAGCCTTGGACAGGGGTCGTACCAAGAGACCCAGTACTTC.

This clonotype was observed at least ten times. An end of the junction differs from the germline gene, which may be a read error. The J gene is TRBJ1-2, the V gene TRBV27; D ambiguous. This CDR3 has 14 amino acids. Germline CDR1 MNHEY, CDR2 SMNVEV (reference sequence). The CDR3 sequence is CASSSTDGNFGYTF. The CDR3, as DNA: TGTGCCAGCAGTAGTACGGACGGGAACTTTGGCTACACCTTC.

This clonotype showed up many times. The V and J genes are TRBV12-5 and TRBJ1-1, with a tentative D call TRBD1 (5 bases). CDR3 size: 17 residues. Deletions cut 2 bases from V and 5 bases from J, with 21 bases between. The germline V gene has CDR1 LGHNT and CDR2 FRNRAP. The CDR3 DNA reads TGTGCTAGTGGTTTGTATCCCAGGGTCCTAAAGGGGACTGAAGCTTTCTTT. It specifies CASGLYPRVLKGTEAFF. The variable domain in full, completed from reference TRBV12-5 and TRBJ1-1, reads DARVTQTPRHKVTEMGQEVTMRCQPILGHNTVFWYRQTMMQGLELLAYFRNRAPLDDSGMPKDRFSAEMPDATLATLKIQPSEPRDSAVYFCASGLYPRVLKGTEAFFGQGTRLTVV.

In its sample, this clonotype was seen many times. The V call is TRBV3-1, the J call TRBJ2-1, with 8 bases fitting TRBD2. V lost 6 bases, J lost 6 bases, and 4 bases stayed unmatched. The germline V gene has CDR1 LGHDT and CDR2 YNNKEL (reference sequence). The CDR3 is made up of 13 amino acids. Written as DNA, the CDR3 is TGTGCCAGCAGTACCGGGACTAGCAATGAGCAGTTCTTC. The encoded protein is CASSTGTSNEQFF.

This clonotype has ten or more counts. The gene calls are TRBV15 and TRBJ2-3, with D tentatively TRBD1 or TRBD2 (5 bases each). The CDR3 extends over 16 amino acids. Germline CDR1 and CDR2: LNHNV and YYDKDF (reference sequence). V shed 2 bases and J shed 0 bases, with 12 bases lying between them. In DNA form, the CDR3 reads TGTGCCACCAGCAGACTCGGGACCTATAGCACAGATACGCAGTATTTT. Translating gives CATSRLGTYSTDTQYF.

This clonotype was picked up a small number of times. The chain links TRBV5-4 to TRBJ2-2, with TRBD1 matching over 9 bases. CDR1 is SGHNT and CDR2 is YYREEE in the germline V gene (reference sequence). V shed 3 bases and J 1 base; nucleotides not matched to a gene: 4. CDR3 length: 16 residues. CDR3 amino acids: CASSYGQGLNTGELFF. DNA of the CDR3: TGTGCCAGCAGCTACGGACAGGGGTTGAACACCGGGGAGCTGTTTTTT.

The table lists this clonotype with a few counts. This chain connects TRBV5-6 to TRBJ1-1, with a tentative D call TRBD1 (6 bases). The CDR3 runs to 15 residues. Germline-derived CDR1 and CDR2 are SGHDT and YYEEEE. V lost 3 bases, J lost 3 bases, and 15 bases lay in between. The CDR3: CASSYWDTSYTEAFF. CDR3 sequence (DNA): TGTGCCAGCAGCTACTGGGACACCTCGTACACTGAAGCTTTCTTT.

Many counts were recorded for this clonotype. The chain carries TRBV29-1 and TRBJ2-1, with a tentative D call TRBD2 (6 bases). CDR1 is SQVTM, CDR2 ANQGSEA, per germline. V shed 7 bases and J shed 7 bases, with 20 bases lying between them. The CDR3 spans 14 residues. The CDR3 bases are TGCAGCGGGACCGGGACTCTCCTAGGGAATGAGCAGTTCTTC. Translating it yields CSGTGTLLGNEQFF.

This clonotype turned up a few times. The chain has TRBV6-2 or TRBV6-3 and TRBJ2-5, with D unclear. The CDR3 is 11 amino acids. Germline loops: CDR1 MNHEY, CDR2 SVGEGT. V lost 5 bases, J lost 12 bases, and 13 bases lay in between. The CDR3 sequence: CASSTDSSEYF. CDR3 DNA sequence: TGTGCCAGCAGTACCGACTCCTCCGAGTACTTC.

This clonotype was picked up many times. The J gene is TRBJ2-5, the V gene TRBV28; 7 bases fit TRBD2. V dropped 8 bases and J dropped 2; count of bases not matched to a gene: 14. Germline lookup yields CDR1 MDHEN and CDR2 SYDVKM. The CDR3 loop spans 16 amino acids. CDR3 in amino acids: CASRRRARGEQETQYF. The DNA of the CDR3 is TGTGCCAGCCGTCGTCGAGCCCGGGGGGAGCAAGAGACCCAGTACTTC.

The chain recombines TRBV28 with TRBJ2-1; a weak D match, TRBD2 (6 bases). The V end lost 7 bases, the J end lost 13 bases, and 14 bases lay between the germline ends. CDR3 length equals 11 residues. Germline CDR1 is MDHEN and CDR2 is SYDVKM. This CDR3 reads CASTRQEGQFF. CDR3 sequence (DNA): TGTGCCAGCACCCGGCAGGAGGGTCAGTTCTTC.

CDR3 sequence (DNA): TGCGCCAGCAGCCAAGATTTGAGTTCTGGGGCCAACGTCCTGACTTTC. The encoded protein is CASSQDLSSGANVLTF. The chain has TRBV4-1 and TRBJ2-6; D is undetermined. CDR3 length: 16 amino acids. Per germline, CDR1 MGHRA and CDR2 YSYEKL. Trimming took off 0 bases at V and 1 base at J, with 7 bases between the two ends.

This clonotype was found a few times. The chain uses TRBV4-1 and TRBJ1-3, with 8 nucleotides matching TRBD1. Looked up from germline, CDR1 is MGHRA and CDR2 is YSYEKL. J was trimmed by 2 bases and V by 5 bases; bases with no gene match: 5. The CDR3 has 15 residues. In DNA, the CDR3 is TGCGCCAGCAGCTCAGACAGGGGAACTGGAAACACCATATATTTT. Amino acids: CASSSDRGTGNTIYF.

V usage is TRBV28 and J usage is TRBJ2-7; 10 positions agree with TRBD2. Germline assignment: CDR1 MDHEN and CDR2 SYDVKM. The V gene end was trimmed by 7 bases and the J gene end by 10 bases; junction bases not matched to a gene: 13. This CDR3 contains 14 residues. CDR3 nucleotides: TGTGCCAGCAACGATTCCGGGACTAGCGACGCCCAGTACTTC. This translates into CASNDSGTSDAQYF.

This chain uses TRBV29-1 with TRBJ2-6, with unresolved D. Trimming stripped 6 bases from V and 2 bases from J, with 5 bases between. This CDR3 spans 12 amino acids. Germline CDR1 reads SQVTM; CDR2 reads ANQGSEA. The CDR3 here is CSVEAGANVLTF. The CDR3 DNA follows: TGCAGCGTAGAGGCTGGGGCCAACGTCCTGACTTTC.

This clonotype was seen ten or more times. The chain is built from TRBV29-1 and TRBJ1-2, with D perhaps matching TRBD1 (6 bases). This CDR3 is built from 12 residues. Between the trimmed V and J ends, which lost 1 base and 8 bases, there was a span of 11 bases. Per the germline V gene, CDR1 is SQVTM and CDR2 is ANQGSEA. CDR3 DNA sequence: TGCAGCGTTGAAGGGGGGGCCGAAGGCTACACCTTC. It yields the protein CSVEGGAEGYTF.

This clonotype came up many times. This sequence joins TRBV4-1 and TRBJ2-1, with 8 nucleotides matching TRBD2. The V and J ends lost 7 bases and 0 bases, in that order; junction bases with no gene match: 2. The CDR3 length is 14 residues. Germline loops: CDR1 MGHRA, CDR2 YSYEKL. The CDR3 DNA reads as TGCGCCAGCAATGCGGGGGGCTCCTACAATGAGCAGTTCTTC. Encoded protein: CASNAGGSYNEQFF.

This clonotype was detected ten times or more. The rearrangement links TRBV7-8 to TRBJ2-1; D is perhaps TRBD1 (5 bases). The CDR3 consists of 12 residues. Trimming removed 5 bases at V and 5 bases at J, with 7 bases between. CDR1 and CDR2 (germline): SGHVS, FQNEAQ. The CDR3 sequence is CASSQDNNEQFF. CDR3 DNA: TGTGCCAGCAGCCAGGACAACAATGAGCAGTTCTTC.

This clonotype was seen ten or more times. J is TRBJ2-1 and V is TRBV27; D gene unclear. The CDR3 has 16 amino acids. Germline assignment: CDR1 MNHEY and CDR2 SMNVEV (reference sequence). Trimming stripped 3 bases from V and 6 bases from J, with 18 bases between. The CDR3 nucleotides are TGTGCCAGCAGTTTCAATCTCCTAAGCCCCGTCAATGAGCAGTTCTTC. This gives the protein CASSFNLLSPVNEQFF.

This clonotype was seen more than once but under ten times. This chain joins TRBV12-3 or TRBV12-4 and TRBJ1-4; D possibly corresponds to TRBD1 (5 bases). V was clipped by 7 bases and J by 5 bases, with 14 bases between them. The length of the CDR3 is 14 residues. CDR3 sequence: CASNPGTLNEKLFF. CDR3 coding DNA: TGTGCCAGCAATCCAGGGACCCTAAATGAAAAACTGTTTTTT.

Concerning this clonotype itself: A much larger clone lies a single base off, so this may be a read error. V and J are TRBV28 and TRBJ2-6; TRBD1 is a possible D gene (6 bases). Between the trimmed V and J ends, which lost 8 bases and 2 bases, there was a span of 19 bases. There are 17 residues in the CDR3. The germline gives CDR1 MDHEN, CDR2 SYDVKM. CDR3 sequence: CASGPWGQGTGANVLTF. The CDR3 nucleotides read TGTGCCAGCGGCCCCTGGGGGCAGGGAACTGGGGCCAACGTCCTGACTTTC.